This T cell receptor beta chain was observed in a study of shared clonotypes between healthy human individuals. Repertoires were generated with immunoSEQ multiplex PCR, while TCRdb's copy carries only in-frame clones and drops some. This repertoire shows about 580,000 clones, 95% to 98% found once; its top ten account for approximately 0.3%. CDR3 length equals 13 residues. Germline V gene sequence: CDR1 SGHKS, CDR2 YYEKEE (reference sequence). The germline V and J ends were trimmed by 1 base and 0 bases, with 4 bases remaining between them. Naive CD8 cells comprised CD45RO-negative, CCR7-positively selected cells, excluding terminally differentiated effector memory CD45RA+ cells.

The source of this sequence is a man younger than 40 in good health. The specimen sequenced was naive CD8+ T cells sorted from blood. The chain joins TRBV5-5 to TRBJ2-5; D is ambiguous. CDR3 nucleotides: TGTGCCAGCAGCTTGTGGGACCAAGAGACCCAGTACTTC. It translates to CASSLWDQETQYF.